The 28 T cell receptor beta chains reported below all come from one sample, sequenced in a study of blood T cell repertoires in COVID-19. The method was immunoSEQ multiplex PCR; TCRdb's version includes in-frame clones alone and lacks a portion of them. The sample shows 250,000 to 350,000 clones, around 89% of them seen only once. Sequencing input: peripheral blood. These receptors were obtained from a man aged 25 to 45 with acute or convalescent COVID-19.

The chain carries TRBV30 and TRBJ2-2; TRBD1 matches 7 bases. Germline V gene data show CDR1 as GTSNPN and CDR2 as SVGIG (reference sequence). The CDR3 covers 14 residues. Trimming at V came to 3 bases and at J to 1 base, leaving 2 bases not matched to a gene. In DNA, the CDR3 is TGTGCCTGGAGGGGGACAGAGAACACCGGGGAGCTGTTTTTT. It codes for CAWRGTENTGELFF.

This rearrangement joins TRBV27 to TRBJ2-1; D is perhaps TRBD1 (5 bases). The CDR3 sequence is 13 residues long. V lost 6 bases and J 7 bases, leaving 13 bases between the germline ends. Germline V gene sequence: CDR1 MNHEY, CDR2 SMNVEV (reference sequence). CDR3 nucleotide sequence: TGTGCCAGCAGGGGGCTACAAATGAATGAGCAGTTCTTC. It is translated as CASRGLQMNEQFF.

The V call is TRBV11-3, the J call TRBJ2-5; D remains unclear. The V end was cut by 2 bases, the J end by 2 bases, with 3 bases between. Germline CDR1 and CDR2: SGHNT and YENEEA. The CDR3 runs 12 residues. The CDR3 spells CASSLQQETQYF. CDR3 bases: TGTGCCAGCAGCTTACAGCAAGAGACCCAGTACTTC.

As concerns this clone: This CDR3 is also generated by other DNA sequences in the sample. The CDR3 here is CASSLYGRGQPQHF. The CDR3 DNA reads TGTGCCAGCAGCTTGTACGGGAGGGGTCAGCCCCAGCATTTT. V and J are TRBV5-4 and TRBJ1-5; possibly TRBD1 for D (5 bases). Looked up from germline, CDR1 is SGHNT and CDR2 is YYREEE (reference sequence). V was clipped by 1 base and J by 6 bases, with 11 bases between them. The CDR3 consists of 14 residues.

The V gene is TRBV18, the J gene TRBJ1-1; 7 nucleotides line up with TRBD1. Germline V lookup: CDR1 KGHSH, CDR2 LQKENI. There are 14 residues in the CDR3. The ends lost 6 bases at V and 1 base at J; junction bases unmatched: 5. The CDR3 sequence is CASSPGQKNTEAFF. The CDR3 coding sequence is TGTGCCAGCTCGCCGGGACAGAAGAACACTGAAGCTTTCTTT.

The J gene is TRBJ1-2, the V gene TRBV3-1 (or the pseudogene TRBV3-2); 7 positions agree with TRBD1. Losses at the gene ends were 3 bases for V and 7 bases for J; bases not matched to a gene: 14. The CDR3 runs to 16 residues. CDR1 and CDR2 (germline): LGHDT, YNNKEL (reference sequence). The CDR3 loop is CASSQAPSEGAAGYTF. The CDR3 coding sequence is TGTGCCAGCAGCCAGGCACCCTCGGAGGGGGCTGCTGGCTACACCTTC.

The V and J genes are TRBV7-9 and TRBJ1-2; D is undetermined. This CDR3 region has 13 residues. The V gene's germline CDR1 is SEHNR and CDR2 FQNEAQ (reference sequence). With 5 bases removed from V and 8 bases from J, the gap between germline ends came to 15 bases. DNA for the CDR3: TGTGCCAGCAGCCCTCGGGGTGGTCGGGGCTACACCTTC. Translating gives CASSPRGGRGYTF.

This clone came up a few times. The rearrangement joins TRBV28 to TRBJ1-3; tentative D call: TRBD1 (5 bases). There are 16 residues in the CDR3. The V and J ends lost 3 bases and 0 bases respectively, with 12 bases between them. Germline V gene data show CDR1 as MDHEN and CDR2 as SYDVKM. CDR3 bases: TGTGCCAGCAGTTTGGGAGGGGAATTCTCTGGAAACACCATATATTTT. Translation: CASSLGGEFSGNTIYF. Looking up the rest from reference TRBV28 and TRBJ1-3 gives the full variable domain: DVKVTQSSRYLVKRTGEKVFLECVQDMDHENMFWYRQDPGLGLRLIYFSYDVKMKEKGDIPEGYSVSREKKERFSLILESASTNQTSMYLCASSLGGEFSGNTIYFGEGSWLTVV.

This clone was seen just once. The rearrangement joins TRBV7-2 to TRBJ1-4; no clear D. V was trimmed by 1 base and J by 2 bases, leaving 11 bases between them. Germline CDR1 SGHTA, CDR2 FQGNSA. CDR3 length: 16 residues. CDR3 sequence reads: CASSLVPGMTNEKLFF. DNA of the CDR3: TGTGCCAGCAGCTTAGTTCCGGGTATGACTAATGAAAAACTGTTTTTT.

CDR3 sequence reads: CASGRDRKDNQPQHF. The CDR3 nucleotides read TGTGCCAGCGGCCGGGACAGGAAGGACAATCAGCCCCAGCATTTT. The chain recombines TRBV6-5 with TRBJ1-5, with 8 nucleotides matching TRBD1. The CDR3 loop spans 15 amino acids. V trimming: 8 bases; J trimming: 3 bases; junction bases outside the gene matches: 9. Germline CDR1 reads MNHEY; CDR2 reads SVGAGI.

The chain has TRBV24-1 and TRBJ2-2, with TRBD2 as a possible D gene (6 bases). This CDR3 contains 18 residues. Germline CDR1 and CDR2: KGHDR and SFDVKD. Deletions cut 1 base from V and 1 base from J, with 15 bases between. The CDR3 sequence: CATSDFPSPGLNTGELFF. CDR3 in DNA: TGTGCCACCAGTGATTTCCCCTCTCCGGGACTGAACACCGGGGAGCTGTTTTTT.

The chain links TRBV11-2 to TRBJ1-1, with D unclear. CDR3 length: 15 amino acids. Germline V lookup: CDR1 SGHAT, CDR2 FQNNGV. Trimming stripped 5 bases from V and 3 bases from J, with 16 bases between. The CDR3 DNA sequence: TGTGCCAGCAGCCCTCCCAGTGTGCCCTACACTGAAGCTTTCTTT. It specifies CASSPPSVPYTEAFF.

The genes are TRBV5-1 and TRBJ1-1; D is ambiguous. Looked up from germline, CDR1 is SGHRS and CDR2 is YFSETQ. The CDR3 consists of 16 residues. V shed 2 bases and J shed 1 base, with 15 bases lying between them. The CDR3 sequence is CASSFASGQRNTEAFF. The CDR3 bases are TGCGCCAGCAGCTTCGCGAGCGGGCAACGGAACACTGAAGCTTTCTTT.

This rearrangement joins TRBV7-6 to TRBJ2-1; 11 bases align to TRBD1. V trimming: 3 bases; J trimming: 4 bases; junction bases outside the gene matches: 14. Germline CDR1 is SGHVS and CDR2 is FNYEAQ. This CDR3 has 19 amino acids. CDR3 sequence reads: CASSFPGQGDPVGYNEQFF. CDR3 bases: TGTGCCAGCAGCTTCCCGGGACAGGGGGACCCGGTGGGTTACAATGAGCAGTTCTTC.

This CDR3 reads CASSPGQGGGANVLTF. The CDR3 nucleotides read TGTGCCAGCAGCCCCGGACAGGGGGGAGGGGCCAACGTCCTGACTTTC. The rearrangement joins TRBV28 to TRBJ2-6; 10 bases are a match to TRBD1. The germline CDR1 and CDR2 sequences are MDHEN and SYDVKM. The CDR3 contains 16 residues. The V gene end was trimmed by 6 bases and the J gene end by 4 bases; junction bases not matched to a gene: 6.

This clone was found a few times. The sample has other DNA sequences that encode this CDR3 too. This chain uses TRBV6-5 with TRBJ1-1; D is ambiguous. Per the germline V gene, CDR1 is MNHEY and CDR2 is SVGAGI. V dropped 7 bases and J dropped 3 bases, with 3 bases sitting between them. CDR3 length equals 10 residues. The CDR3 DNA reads TGTGCCAGCACATACACTGAAGCTTTCTTT. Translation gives CASTYTEAFF.

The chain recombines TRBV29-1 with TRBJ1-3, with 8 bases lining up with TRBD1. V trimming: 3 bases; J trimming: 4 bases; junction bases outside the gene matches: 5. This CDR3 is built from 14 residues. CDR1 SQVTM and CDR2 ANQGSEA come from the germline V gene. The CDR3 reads CSVDRTGNGNTIYF. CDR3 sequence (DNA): TGCAGCGTTGACCGGACAGGGAACGGAAACACCATATATTTT.

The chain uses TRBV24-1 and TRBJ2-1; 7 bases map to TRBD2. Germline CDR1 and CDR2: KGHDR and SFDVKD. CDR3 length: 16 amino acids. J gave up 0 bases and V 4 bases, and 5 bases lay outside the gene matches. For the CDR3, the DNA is TGTGCCACCAGTGACCTAGGCGGGGGCTCCTACAATGAGCAGTTCTTC. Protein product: CATSDLGGGSYNEQFF.

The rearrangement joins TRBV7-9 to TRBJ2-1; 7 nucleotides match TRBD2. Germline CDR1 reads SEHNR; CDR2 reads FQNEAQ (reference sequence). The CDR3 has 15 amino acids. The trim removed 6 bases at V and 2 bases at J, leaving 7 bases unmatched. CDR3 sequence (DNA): TGTGCCAGCAGTCGACTAGCAGCCACCTACAATGAGCAGTTCTTC. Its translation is CASSRLAATYNEQFF.

CDR3 sequence: CSASYPLRTSGRTDTQYF. The CDR3 DNA follows: TGCAGTGCTAGTTATCCCCTCCGGACTAGCGGGAGAACAGATACGCAGTATTTT. The genes are TRBV20-1 and TRBJ2-3; the match to TRBD2 covers 13 bases. CDR1 and CDR2 (germline): DFQATT, SNEGSKA (reference sequence). This CDR3 spans 18 amino acids. Trimming took 3 bases from V and 3 from J; bases not matched to a gene: 12.

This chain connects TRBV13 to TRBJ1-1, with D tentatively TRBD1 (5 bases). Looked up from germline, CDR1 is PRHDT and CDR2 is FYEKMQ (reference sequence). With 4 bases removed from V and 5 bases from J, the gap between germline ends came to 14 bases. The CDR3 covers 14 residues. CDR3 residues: CASSYQGGRTEAFF. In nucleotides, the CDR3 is TGTGCCAGCAGCTACCAGGGCGGTAGGACTGAAGCTTTCTTT. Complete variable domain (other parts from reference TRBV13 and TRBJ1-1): AAGVIQSPRHLIKEKRETATLKCYPIPRHDTVYWYQQGPGQDPQFLISFYEKMQSDKGSIPDRFSAQQFSDYHSELNMSSLELGDSALYFCASSYQGGRTEAFFGQGTRLTVV.

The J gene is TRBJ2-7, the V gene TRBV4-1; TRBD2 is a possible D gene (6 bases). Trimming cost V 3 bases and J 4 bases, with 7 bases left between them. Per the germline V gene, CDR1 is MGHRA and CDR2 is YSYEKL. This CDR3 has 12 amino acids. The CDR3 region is CASSQGLYEQYF. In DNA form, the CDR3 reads TGCGCCAGCAGCCAGGGACTTTACGAGCAGTACTTC.

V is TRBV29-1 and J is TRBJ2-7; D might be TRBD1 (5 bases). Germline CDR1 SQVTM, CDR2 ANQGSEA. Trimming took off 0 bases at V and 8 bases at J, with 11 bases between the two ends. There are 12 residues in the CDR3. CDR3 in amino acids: CSVEDGALKQYF. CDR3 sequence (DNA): TGCAGCGTTGAAGATGGGGCATTGAAGCAGTACTTC.

The CDR3 DNA is TGTGCCAGCAGCGTAGATCCTAAGGCAGGGGGGAGGAACTATGGCTACACCTTC. This gives the protein CASSVDPKAGGRNYGYTF. The gene calls are TRBV9 and TRBJ1-2; 7 bases align to TRBD1. The CDR3 is 18 residues long. The V gene's germline CDR1 is SGDLS and CDR2 YYNGEE. Trimming removed 0 bases from V and 2 bases from J; junction bases left unmatched: 13.

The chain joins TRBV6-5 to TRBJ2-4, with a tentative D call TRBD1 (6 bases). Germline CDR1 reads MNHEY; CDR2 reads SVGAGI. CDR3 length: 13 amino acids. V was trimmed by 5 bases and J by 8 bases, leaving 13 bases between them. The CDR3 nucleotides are TGTGCCAGCAGTAACAGGGAGCGAGACATTCAGTACTTC. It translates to CASSNRERDIQYF.

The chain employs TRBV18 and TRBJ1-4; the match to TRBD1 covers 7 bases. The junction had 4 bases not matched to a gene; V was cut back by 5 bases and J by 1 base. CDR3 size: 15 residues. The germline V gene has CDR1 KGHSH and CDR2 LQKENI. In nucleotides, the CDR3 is TGTGCCAGCTCATCCCGGACAGGAACTAATGAAAAACTGTTTTTT. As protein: CASSSRTGTNEKLFF.

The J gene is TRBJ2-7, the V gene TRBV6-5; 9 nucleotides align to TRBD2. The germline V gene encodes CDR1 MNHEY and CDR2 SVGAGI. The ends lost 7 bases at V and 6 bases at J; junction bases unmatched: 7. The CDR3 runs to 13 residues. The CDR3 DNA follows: TGTGCCAGCACCGCGGGACTAGCCTCCGAGCAGTACTTC. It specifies CASTAGLASEQYF.

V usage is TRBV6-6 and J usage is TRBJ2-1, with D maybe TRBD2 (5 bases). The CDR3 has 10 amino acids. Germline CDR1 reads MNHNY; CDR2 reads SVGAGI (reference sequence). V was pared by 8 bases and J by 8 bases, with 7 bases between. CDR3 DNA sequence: TGTGCCAGCCGTAGCGATGAGCAGTTCTTC. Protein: CASRSDEQFF.